Each of the 21 T cell receptor beta chains below was sequenced from the same sample in a study of CD8+ T cells in alopecia areata. Reverse transcription of extracted RNA yielded cDNA, which provided the sequencing template. The table came from immunoSEQ multiplex PCR; TCRdb's copy has only in-frame clones and leaves some out. In the table there are hundreds of thousands of clones, about three fifths of which are singletons. Source: CD4+ T cells sorted from blood, taken at week 0. The receptors originated from a human donor with alopecia areata.

In this sample, this clone turned up a few times. J is TRBJ2-3 and V is TRBV4-1; D unresolved. Germline CDR1 reads MGHRA; CDR2 reads YSYEKL. The CDR3 is 13 residues long. The V gene lost 5 bases and the J gene lost 3 bases, with 9 bases spanning the gap. The CDR3 DNA is TGCGCCAGCAGCTCCCTCGGGACAGATACGCAGTATTTT. As protein: CASSSLGTDTQYF.

The rearrangement joins TRBV25-1 to TRBJ1-2; TRBD1 matches 9 bases. CDR1 is MGHDK, CDR2 SYGVNS, per germline. The CDR3 is made up of 14 amino acids. Trimming cost V 2 bases and J 4 bases; bases outside gene matches: 2. The CDR3 region has the DNA TGTGCCAGCAGTGAAGACAGGGGGGGCTATGGCTACACCTTC. It specifies CASSEDRGGYGYTF.

In regard to this clone: This sample also contains other DNA sequences that code for the same CDR3. The V gene is TRBV5-1, the J gene TRBJ2-7, with 9 bases identical to TRBD2. J was trimmed by 4 bases and V by 0 bases; bases with no gene match: 2. The CDR3 extends over 14 amino acids. Germline values: CDR1 SGHRS, CDR2 YFSETQ. The CDR3 coding sequence is TGCGCCAGCAGCTTGGGTAGCGGGAGTTACGAGCAGTACTTC. As protein: CASSLGSGSYEQYF.

The CDR3 DNA sequence: TGTGCCAGTACCGACTACAATGAGCAGTTCTTC. Amino acids: CASTDYNEQFF. The chain couples TRBV19 to TRBJ2-1; D remains ambiguous. V was shortened by 7 bases and J by 3 bases, with 4 bases between the two germline ends. Per the germline V gene, CDR1 is LNHDA and CDR2 is SQIVND (reference sequence). CDR3 size: 11 residues.

The sample holds many counts of this clone. The chain couples TRBV7-8 to TRBJ1-4; TRBD1 is a possible D gene (6 bases). Between the trimmed V and J ends, which lost 1 base and 8 bases, there was a span of 14 bases. Germline V CDR1 and CDR2: SGHVS, FQNEAQ. This CDR3 has 15 residues. The CDR3 sequence: CASSLVQGAGEKLFF. For the CDR3, the DNA is TGTGCCAGCAGCTTAGTACAGGGAGCAGGCGAAAAACTGTTTTTT.

The CDR3 nucleotides read TGTGCCAGCAGCGGGGAAACCTACGAGCAGTACTTC. Translating gives CASSGETYEQYF. The chain combines TRBV6-1 with TRBJ2-7; D might be TRBD2 (5 bases). The CDR3 contains 12 residues. V shed 6 bases and J shed 2 bases, with 8 bases lying between them. Germline V gene sequence: CDR1 MNHNS, CDR2 SASEGT.

This chain connects TRBV5-4 to TRBJ2-7; no definite D call. The germline V and J ends were trimmed by 0 bases and 6 bases, with 19 bases remaining between them. The CDR3 covers 16 residues. Germline V lookup: CDR1 SGHNT, CDR2 YYREEE (reference sequence). The CDR3 here is CASSLGPTEKQGEQYF. As DNA, the CDR3 is TGTGCCAGCAGCTTGGGACCGACCGAAAAACAAGGCGAGCAGTACTTC.

This chain joins TRBV27 and TRBJ2-7, with TRBD1 identical over 9 bases. Trimming took 6 bases from V and 4 from J; bases not matched to a gene: 16. The length of the CDR3 is 17 residues. Per the germline V gene, CDR1 is MNHEY and CDR2 is SMNVEV (reference sequence). For the CDR3, the DNA is TGTGCCAGCAGCCATTTACAACGTCCGGGACAGGGATACGAGCAGTACTTC. Translation gives CASSHLQRPGQGYEQYF.

The CDR3 nucleotides are TGTGCCAGCAGTGTGGGCCATGAGCAGTTCTTC. Protein sequence: CASSVGHEQFF. V and J are TRBV25-1 and TRBJ2-1; D not resolved. The CDR3 extends over 11 amino acids. V lost 4 bases and J lost 8, with 6 bases in between. Germline CDR1 and CDR2: MGHDK and SYGVNS.

With regard to this clone: At the DNA level, this CDR3 is encoded by other sequences in the same sample as well. This rearrangement joins TRBV30 to TRBJ1-1; D ambiguous. Germline CDR1 GTSNPN, CDR2 SVGIG (reference sequence). The CDR3 is 13 amino acids. The V gene lost 4 bases and the J gene lost 0 bases, with 9 bases spanning the gap. The CDR3 spells CAWNGRLNTEAFF. Written as DNA, the CDR3 is TGTGCCTGGAATGGCAGACTGAACACTGAAGCTTTCTTT. The variable domain in full, completed from reference TRBV30 and TRBJ1-1, reads SQTIHQWPATLVQPVGSPLSLECTVEGTSNPNLYWYRQAAGRGLQLLFYSVGIGQISSEVPQNLSASRPQDRQFILSSKKLLLSDSGFYLCAWNGRLNTEAFFGQGTRLTVV.

This clone was counted ten times or more. The chain recombines TRBV13 with TRBJ2-7, with TRBD1 identical over 7 bases. This CDR3 region has 13 residues. Germline CDR1 PRHDT, CDR2 FYEKMQ (reference sequence). The trim removed 2 bases at V and 5 bases at J, leaving 3 bases unmatched. CDR3 in DNA: TGTGCCAGCAGCTTAACGGACAGGAACGAGCAGTACTTC. This sequence encodes CASSLTDRNEQYF.

The genes are TRBV13 and TRBJ2-1; 9 nucleotides match TRBD2. The CDR3 runs to 16 residues. CDR1 and CDR2 from the germline V gene are PRHDT and FYEKMQ (reference sequence). V was pared by 1 base and J by 4 bases, with 5 bases of the junction left unmatched. This chain's CDR3 is CASSLVLAGGYNEQFF. In nucleotides, the CDR3 is TGTGCCAGCAGCTTAGTACTAGCGGGCGGATACAATGAGCAGTTCTTC.

This chain links TRBV10-3 with TRBJ2-5; TRBD2 matches at 13 bases. V gave up 6 bases and J gave up 5 bases; unmatched junction bases: 6. In germline, CDR1 is ENHRY, CDR2 SYGVKD. This CDR3 has 15 amino acids. The DNA of the CDR3 is TGTGCCATCAGCCCGGGACTAGCGGGATACGAGACCCAGTACTTC. The encoded protein is CAISPGLAGYETQYF.

This rearrangement joins TRBV29-1 to TRBJ1-5; D unclear. This CDR3 region has 12 residues. Germline CDR1 is SQVTM and CDR2 is ANQGSEA. Trimming removed 6 bases at V and 6 bases at J, with 12 bases between. This chain's CDR3 is CSVTGRGQPQHF. The CDR3, as DNA: TGCAGCGTCACGGGCCGGGGTCAGCCCCAGCATTTT.

The V gene is TRBV2, the J gene TRBJ1-5; tentatively, D is TRBD1 (5 bases). V gave up 2 bases and J gave up 6 bases, with 14 bases separating them. Germline V CDR1 and CDR2: SNHLY, FYNNEI. This CDR3 is 15 amino acids long. In nucleotides, the CDR3 is TGTGCCAGCAGTGAATGGGCAGTCCAGGGTCAGCCCCAGCATTTT. This translates into CASSEWAVQGQPQHF.

This clone was counted only a few times. The chain uses TRBV7-3 and TRBJ2-3; 8 nucleotides align to TRBD2. J lost 3 bases, V lost 2 bases, and 7 bases had no gene match. This CDR3 spans 16 amino acids. The germline CDR1 and CDR2 sequences are SGHTA and FQGTGA. The CDR3: CASSLGTSRRTDTQYF. The CDR3 DNA follows: TGTGCCAGCAGCTTAGGGACTAGTCGTCGGACAGATACGCAGTATTTT.

The rearrangement uses TRBV30 and TRBJ1-3, with a possible D match to TRBD1 (5 bases). Germline V gene data show CDR1 as GTSNPN and CDR2 as SVGIG (reference sequence). The CDR3 is 12 amino acids. The ends were cut back, 5 bases at V and 7 bases at J, with 12 bases in the middle. CDR3: CAWDQGVNTIYF. CDR3 bases: TGTGCCTGGGACCAGGGAGTCAACACCATATATTTT. Supplemented by reference TRBV30 and TRBJ1-3, the full variable domain reads SQTIHQWPATLVQPVGSPLSLECTVEGTSNPNLYWYRQAAGRGLQLLFYSVGIGQISSEVPQNLSASRPQDRQFILSSKKLLLSDSGFYLCAWDQGVNTIYFGEGSWLTVV.

The gene calls are TRBV19 and TRBJ2-2; D uncertain. The CDR3 is made up of 13 amino acids. Trimming took off 6 bases at V and 3 bases at J, with 8 bases between the two ends. Germline loops: CDR1 LNHDA, CDR2 SQIVND (reference sequence). Here the CDR3 DNA reads TGTGCCAGTAGAGGGCCTTACACCGGGGAGCTGTTTTTT. Protein product: CASRGPYTGELFF.

The chain carries TRBV2 and TRBJ1-2; D possibly corresponds to TRBD1 (6 bases). Trimming pared 8 bases from V and 6 bases from J, leaving 16 bases between. The CDR3 totals 13 residues. CDR1 and CDR2 (germline): SNHLY, FYNNEI. The CDR3 nucleotides read TGTGCCAGCTCTCCTATCGGGGGCCATGGCTACACCTTC. It encodes CASSPIGGHGYTF.

This clone has only a few counts. This chain joins TRBV29-1 and TRBJ2-1; 7 bases map to TRBD2. Germline trimming cut 4 bases from V and 5 bases from J; bases unmatched to any gene: 11. CDR3 size: 15 residues. Germline CDR1 is SQVTM and CDR2 is ANQGSEA. The CDR3 region is CSVAPLLASDNEQFF. The CDR3 DNA reads as TGCAGCGTTGCCCCGTTACTAGCGTCCGACAATGAGCAGTTCTTC.

The chain couples TRBV30 to TRBJ2-3, with D perhaps given as TRBD1 or TRBD2 (6 bases each). The germline V and J ends were trimmed by 5 bases and 11 bases, with 20 bases remaining between them. The CDR3 is 13 residues long. Germline CDR1 and CDR2: GTSNPN and SVGIG (reference sequence). The CDR3 loop is CAWEGQPLGGQYF. The CDR3 DNA follows: TGTGCCTGGGAAGGACAGCCGCTGGGGGGGCAGTATTTT.